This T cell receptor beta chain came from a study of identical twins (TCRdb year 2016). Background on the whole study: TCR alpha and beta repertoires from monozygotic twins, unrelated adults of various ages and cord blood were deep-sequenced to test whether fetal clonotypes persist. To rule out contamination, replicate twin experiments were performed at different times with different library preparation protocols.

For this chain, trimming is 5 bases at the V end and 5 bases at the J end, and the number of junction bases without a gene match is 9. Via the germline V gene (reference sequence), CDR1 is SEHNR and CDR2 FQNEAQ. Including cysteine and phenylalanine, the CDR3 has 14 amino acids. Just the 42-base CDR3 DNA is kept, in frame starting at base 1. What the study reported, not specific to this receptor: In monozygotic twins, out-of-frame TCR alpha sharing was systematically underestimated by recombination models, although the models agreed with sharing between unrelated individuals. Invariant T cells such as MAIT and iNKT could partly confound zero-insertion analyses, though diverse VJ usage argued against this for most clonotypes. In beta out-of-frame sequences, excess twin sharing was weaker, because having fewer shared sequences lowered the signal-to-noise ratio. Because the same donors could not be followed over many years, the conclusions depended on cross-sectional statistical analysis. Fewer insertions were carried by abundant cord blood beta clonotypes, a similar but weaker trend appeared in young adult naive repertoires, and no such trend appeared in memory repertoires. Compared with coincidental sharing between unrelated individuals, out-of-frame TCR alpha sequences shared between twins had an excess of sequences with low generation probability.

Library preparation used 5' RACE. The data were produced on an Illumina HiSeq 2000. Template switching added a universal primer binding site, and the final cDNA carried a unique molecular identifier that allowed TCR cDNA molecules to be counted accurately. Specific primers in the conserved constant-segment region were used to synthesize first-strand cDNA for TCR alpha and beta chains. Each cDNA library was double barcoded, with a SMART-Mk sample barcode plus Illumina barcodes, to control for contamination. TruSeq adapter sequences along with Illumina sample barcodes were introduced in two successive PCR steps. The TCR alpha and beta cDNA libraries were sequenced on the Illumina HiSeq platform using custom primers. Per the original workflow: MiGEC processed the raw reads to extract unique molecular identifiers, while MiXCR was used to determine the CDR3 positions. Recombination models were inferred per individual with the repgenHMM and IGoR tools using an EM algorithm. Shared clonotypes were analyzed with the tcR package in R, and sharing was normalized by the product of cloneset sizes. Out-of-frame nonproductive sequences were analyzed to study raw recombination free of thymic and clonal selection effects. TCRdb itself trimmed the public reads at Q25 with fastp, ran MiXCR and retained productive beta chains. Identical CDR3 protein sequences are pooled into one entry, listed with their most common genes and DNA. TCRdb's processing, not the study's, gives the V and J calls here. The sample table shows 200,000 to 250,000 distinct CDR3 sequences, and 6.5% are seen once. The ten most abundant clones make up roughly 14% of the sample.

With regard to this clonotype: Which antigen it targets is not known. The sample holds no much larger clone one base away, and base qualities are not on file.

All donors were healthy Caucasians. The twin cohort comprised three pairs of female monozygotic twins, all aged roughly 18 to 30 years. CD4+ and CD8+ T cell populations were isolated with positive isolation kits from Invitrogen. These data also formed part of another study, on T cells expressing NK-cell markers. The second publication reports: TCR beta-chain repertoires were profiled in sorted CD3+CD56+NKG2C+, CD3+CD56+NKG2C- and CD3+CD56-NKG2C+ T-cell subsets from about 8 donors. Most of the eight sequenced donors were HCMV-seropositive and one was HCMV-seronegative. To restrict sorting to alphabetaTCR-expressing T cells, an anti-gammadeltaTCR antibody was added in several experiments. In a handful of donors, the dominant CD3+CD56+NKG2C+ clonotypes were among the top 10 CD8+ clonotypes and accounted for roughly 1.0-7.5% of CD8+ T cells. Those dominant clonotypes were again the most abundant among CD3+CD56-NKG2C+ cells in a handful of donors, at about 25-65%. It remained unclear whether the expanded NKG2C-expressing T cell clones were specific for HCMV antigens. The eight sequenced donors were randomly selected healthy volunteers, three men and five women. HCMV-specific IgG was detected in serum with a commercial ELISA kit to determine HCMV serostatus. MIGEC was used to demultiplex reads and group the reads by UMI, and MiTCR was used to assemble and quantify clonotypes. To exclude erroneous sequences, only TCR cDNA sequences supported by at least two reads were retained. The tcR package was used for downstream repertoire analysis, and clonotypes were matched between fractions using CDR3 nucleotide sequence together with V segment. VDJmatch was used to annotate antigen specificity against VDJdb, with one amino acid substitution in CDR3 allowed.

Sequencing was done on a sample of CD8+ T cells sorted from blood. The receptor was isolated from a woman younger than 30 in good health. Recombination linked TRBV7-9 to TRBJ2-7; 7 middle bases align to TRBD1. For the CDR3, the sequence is CASSLTGWWDEQYF. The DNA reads TGTGCCAGCAGCCTGACAGGGTGGTGGGACGAGCAGTACTTC.